Shown below are 27 T cell receptor beta chains from a single sample sequenced in a study of identical twins. MiXCR, run by TCRdb on the 5' RACE reads, gives a single entry per CDR3 protein. The sample lists 15,000 to 20,000 distinct CDR3 sequences, roughly 71% seen once, with 5.9% in the top ten. Sequenced: memory (CD45RO+) T cells sorted from blood. The receptors originated from a woman under 30 in good health. This table probably holds off-target reads from a library built for another chain.

As DNA, the CDR3 is TGCAGTGCTAGTCCACCCGGGACTATCCAACGCACAGATACGCAGTATTTT. Translated: CSASPPGTIQRTDTQYF. The chain carries TRBV20-1 and TRBJ2-3; TRBD2 matches 7 bases. CDR1 DFQATT and CDR2 SNEGSKA come from the germline V gene (reference sequence). The ends lost 3 bases at V and 1 base at J; junction bases unmatched: 13. The CDR3 covers 17 residues.

This clonotype was picked up one time. The junction differs from germline at one of its ends, possibly a read error. V is TRBV7-9 and J is TRBJ2-5, with TRBD1 matching over 7 bases. Germline V gene lookup returns CDR1 SEHNR and CDR2 FQNEAQ (reference sequence). This CDR3 has 12 amino acids. CDR3 in DNA: TGTGCCAGCAGCTTCTCGGACAGGCCGTCAACCTTC. Protein sequence: CASSFSDRPSTF.

This rearrangement joins TRBV6-2 or TRBV6-3 to TRBJ2-7; 7 bases are a match to TRBD1. Germline trimming cut 6 bases from V and 5 bases from J; bases unmatched to any gene: 4. The V gene's germline CDR1 is MNHEY and CDR2 SVGEGT. The length of the CDR3 is 12 residues. The CDR3 DNA is TGTGCCAGCAGCCCGACAGGGCACGAGCAGTACTTC. It translates to CASSPTGHEQYF.

This chain connects TRBV3-1 to TRBJ2-3, with a tentative D call TRBD2 (5 bases). The length of the CDR3 is 13 residues. Between the trimmed V and J ends, which lost 4 bases and 2 bases, there was a span of 7 bases. Per the germline V gene, CDR1 is LGHDT and CDR2 is YNNKEL (reference sequence). CDR3 nucleotide sequence: TGTGCCAGCAGCCCAGGACTCACAGATACGCAGTATTTT. It is translated as CASSPGLTDTQYF.

The chain uses TRBV12-3 or TRBV12-4 and TRBJ1-2, with 8 bases lining up with TRBD1. With 5 bases clipped from V and 8 bases from J, the junction kept 10 bases outside the gene matches. The CDR3 loop spans 14 amino acids. The CDR3 region is CASSARQGLYGYTF. The CDR3 DNA is TGTGCCAGCAGTGCACGACAGGGGCTATACGGCTACACCTTC.

This chain connects TRBV18 to TRBJ1-5; 9 positions match TRBD1. The CDR3 runs 15 residues. CDR1 KGHSH and CDR2 LQKENI come from the germline V gene. V was clipped by 2 bases and J by 6 bases; unmatched bases: 5. DNA for the CDR3: TGTGCCAGCTCACCATCGGACAGGGGCGGTCAGCCCCAGCATTTT. This sequence encodes CASSPSDRGGQPQHF.

The chain employs TRBV7-9 and TRBJ2-2; no clear D gene. The germline V gene has CDR1 SEHNR and CDR2 FQNEAQ (reference sequence). Trimming pared 2 bases from V and 2 bases from J, leaving 9 bases between. The CDR3 runs 15 residues. CDR3 bases: TGTGCCAGCAGCTTAACTACCTTTAACACCGGGGAGCTGTTTTTT. It codes for CASSLTTFNTGELFF.

The rearrangement links TRBV24-1 to TRBJ2-3; unclear D gene. CDR3 length: 17 residues. V was cut by 4 bases and J by 1 base, with 17 bases left in between. Per germline, CDR1 KGHDR and CDR2 SFDVKD. Here the CDR3 DNA reads TGTGCCACCAGTGACTCCCGGCCTTCAGGAGGCACAGATACGCAGTATTTT. The encoded protein is CATSDSRPSGGTDTQYF.

V gene TRBV5-5 combines with J gene TRBJ2-7, with 7 bases identical to TRBD1. The CDR3 consists of 11 residues. Germline CDR1 reads SGHKS; CDR2 reads YYEKEE (reference sequence). With V trimmed by 7 bases and J by 6 bases, 4 bases remained unmatched. CDR3 nucleotides: TGTGCCAGCTCGACAGGGCCCGAGCAGTACTTC. This encodes CASSTGPEQYF.

In its sample, this clonotype was seen once. The V gene is TRBV13, the J gene TRBJ2-7, with D perhaps given as TRBD1 or TRBD2 (5 bases each). Germline assignment: CDR1 PRHDT and CDR2 FYEKMQ (reference sequence). With 0 bases removed from V and 4 bases from J, the gap between germline ends came to 10 bases. This CDR3 spans 14 amino acids. CDR3 nucleotide sequence: TGTGCCAGCAGCTTAGGGGAGAGGGGTTACGAGCAGTACTTC. It is translated as CASSLGERGYEQYF. Based on the CDR3 plus reference TRBV13 and TRBJ2-7, the full variable domain is AAGVIQSPRHLIKEKRETATLKCYPIPRHDTVYWYQQGPGQDPQFLISFYEKMQSDKGSIPDRFSAQQFSDYHSELNMSSLELGDSALYFCASSLGERGYEQYFGPGTRLTVT.

The rearrangement joins TRBV2 to TRBJ2-1; 11 bases line up with TRBD2. Losses at the gene ends were 7 bases for V and 3 bases for J; bases not matched to a gene: 5. CDR1 and CDR2 (germline): SNHLY, FYNNEI. The CDR3 has 15 amino acids. CDR3 DNA: TGTGCCAGCAATCTAGCGGGAGGTAACTACAATGAGCAGTTCTTC. The encoded protein is CASNLAGGNYNEQFF.

The J gene is TRBJ2-1, the V gene TRBV7-3, with D uncertain. CDR1 is SGHTA, CDR2 FQGTGA, per germline. This CDR3 spans 14 amino acids. Trimming removed 5 bases at V and 4 bases at J, with 12 bases between. CDR3 DNA: TGTGCCAGCAGCCCCCACCCTTTATACAATGAGCAGTTCTTC. Encoded protein: CASSPHPLYNEQFF.

The V gene is TRBV11-2, the J gene TRBJ1-3, with a tentative D call TRBD1 (5 bases). The CDR3 consists of 16 residues. Per the germline V gene, CDR1 is SGHAT and CDR2 is FQNNGV. V lost 5 bases and J lost 3, with 17 bases in between. For the CDR3, the DNA is TGTGCCAGCAGCCCCGGCGGGGGACTCAGTGGAAACACCATATATTTT. Protein sequence: CASSPGGGLSGNTIYF. Full variable domain (outside the CDR3, taken from reference TRBV11-2 and TRBJ1-3): EAGVAQSPRYKIIEKRQSVAFWCNPISGHATLYWYQQILGQGPKLLIQFQNNGVVDDSQLPKDRFSAERLKGVDSTLKIQPAKLEDSAVYLCASSPGGGLSGNTIYFGEGSWLTVV.

V is TRBV6-2 or TRBV6-3 and J is TRBJ2-1, with 12 bases aligning to TRBD2. The V segment lost 6 bases and the J segment 4 bases; nucleotides outside the gene matches: 10. Per the germline V gene, CDR1 is MNHEY and CDR2 is SVGEGT. This CDR3 spans 17 amino acids. The CDR3 is CASSPRLAGVSYNEQFF. Written as DNA, the CDR3 is TGTGCCAGCAGCCCCCGACTAGCGGGAGTGTCTTACAATGAGCAGTTCTTC.

As concerns this clonotype: One end of the junction fails to match germline, which may point to a read error. The V call is TRBV2, the J call TRBJ2-7; the D gene is possibly TRBD1 (6 bases). In germline, CDR1 is SNHLY, CDR2 FYNNEI. The CDR3 is made up of 16 amino acids. CDR3 sequence reads: CASSEVTGPLSNEQYF. DNA of the CDR3: TGTGCCAGCAGTGAAGTAACAGGGCCCCTCTCCAACGAGCAGTACTTC.

DNA of the CDR3: TGCAGTGCTTCACATACAGATACGCAGTATTTT. Its translation is CSASHTDTQYF. The chain links TRBV20-1 to TRBJ2-3; D call uncertain. V was trimmed by 5 bases and J by 3 bases, leaving 6 bases between them. Germline assignment: CDR1 DFQATT and CDR2 SNEGSKA (reference sequence). The length of the CDR3 is 11 residues.

The rearrangement joins TRBV19 to TRBJ2-5; TRBD1 matches 8 bases. Germline V gene data show CDR1 as LNHDA and CDR2 as SQIVND (reference sequence). The CDR3 consists of 14 residues. V shed 7 bases, J shed 0 bases, and the junction held 4 bases outside the gene matches. CDR3 in amino acids: CASTGQDHQETQYF. CDR3 coding DNA: TGTGCCAGTACGGGACAGGACCACCAAGAGACCCAGTACTTC.

The chain couples TRBV5-6 to TRBJ1-5, with 8 bases that match TRBD1. Germline CDR1 reads SGHDT; CDR2 reads YYEEEE. With 1 base clipped from V and 7 bases from J, the junction kept 7 bases outside the gene matches. CDR3 length equals 15 residues. In DNA form, the CDR3 reads TGTGCCAGCAGCTTGAGACAGGGGTTCGGGCAGCCCCAGCATTTT. The encoded protein is CASSLRQGFGQPQHF.

The V call is TRBV7-9, the J call TRBJ2-1; D gene unclear. This CDR3 is 13 amino acids long. The germline V gene encodes CDR1 SEHNR and CDR2 FQNEAQ (reference sequence). The V gene lost 2 bases and the J gene lost 4 bases, with 6 bases spanning the gap. For the CDR3, the DNA is TGTGCCAGCAGCTTACGAACGTACAATGAGCAGTTCTTC. Its translation is CASSLRTYNEQFF.

The chain couples TRBV15 to TRBJ1-2; 8 bases are a match to TRBD1. Germline V gives CDR1 LNHNV, CDR2 YYDKDF (reference sequence). This CDR3 is built from 14 residues. With 2 bases clipped from V and 7 bases from J, the junction kept 6 bases outside the gene matches. The CDR3 is CATSRTPDRGGYTF. The CDR3 region has the DNA TGTGCCACCAGCAGAACCCCTGACAGGGGTGGCTACACCTTC.

The chain links TRBV20-1 to TRBJ2-1, with D maybe TRBD2 (6 bases). V lost 6 bases and J lost 8, with 14 bases in between. Germline values: CDR1 DFQATT, CDR2 SNEGSKA (reference sequence). The CDR3 covers 12 residues. CDR3 DNA sequence: TGCAGTGCCGGGAGTCCCGCCGATGAGCAGTTCTTC. Amino acids: CSAGSPADEQFF.

The chain recombines TRBV24-1 with TRBJ2-1, with no clear D. CDR1 and CDR2 (germline): KGHDR, SFDVKD. The CDR3 loop spans 13 amino acids. Trimming shortened V by 2 bases and J by 9 bases, and 10 bases separated the two germline ends. Here the CDR3 reads CATSDSTGREQFF. Here the CDR3 DNA reads TGTGCCACCAGTGATTCGACCGGGCGTGAGCAGTTCTTC.

The rearrangement links TRBV29-1 to TRBJ2-1, with D tentatively TRBD1 (5 bases). Germline values: CDR1 SQVTM, CDR2 ANQGSEA. This CDR3 spans 10 amino acids. Trimming removed 6 bases from V and 13 bases from J, with 13 bases in between. CDR3: CSVLGAVQFF. In nucleotides, the CDR3 is TGCAGCGTCCTAGGGGCAGTACAGTTCTTC.

This clonotype was detected once. The gene calls are TRBV10-3 and TRBJ2-1, with D possibly matching TRBD2 (5 bases). With 5 bases removed from V and 2 bases from J, the gap between germline ends came to 16 bases. This CDR3 contains 16 residues. The germline V gene has CDR1 ENHRY and CDR2 SYGVKD. The CDR3 region has the DNA TGTGCCATCAGTTCCACGGCTAGCCGTACCTACAATGAGCAGTTCTTC. It is translated as CAISSTASRTYNEQFF.

The V gene is TRBV29-1, the J gene TRBJ2-7, with D unresolved. The V end was cut by 4 bases, the J end by 0 bases, with 4 bases between. This CDR3 has 11 residues. The germline gives CDR1 SQVTM, CDR2 ANQGSEA. Here the CDR3 DNA reads TGCAGCGTTGGACACTCCTACGAGCAGTACTTC. This sequence encodes CSVGHSYEQYF.

This clonotype was counted a few times. The chain joins TRBV5-6 to TRBJ2-1; no clear D gene. The V end was cut by 3 bases, the J end by 4 bases, with 8 bases between. Germline-derived CDR1 and CDR2 are SGHDT and YYEEEE. The CDR3 contains 13 residues. This CDR3 is CASSSGRYNEQFF. In DNA form, the CDR3 reads TGTGCCAGCAGCTCAGGACGTTACAATGAGCAGTTCTTC.

V gene TRBV7-9 combines with J gene TRBJ2-7; a possible D gene is TRBD2 (5 bases). Germline CDR1 is SEHNR and CDR2 is FQNEAQ (reference sequence). The CDR3 runs 16 residues. The V and J ends lost 4 bases and 3 bases respectively, with 19 bases between them. The CDR3 nucleotides read TGTGCCAGCAGCTCAAATACTAGGTGGCTTGACTACGAGCAGTACTTC. It is translated as CASSSNTRWLDYEQYF. Together with reference TRBV7-9 and TRBJ2-7, the CDR3 gives the full variable domain: DTGVSQNPRHKITKRGQNVTFRCDPISEHNRLYWYRQTLGQGPEFLTYFQNEAQLEKSRLLSDRFSAERPKGSFSTLEIQRTEQGDSAMYLCASSSNTRWLDYEQYFGPGTRLTVT.